The entry below describes one T cell receptor beta chain. Its cognate antigen has yet to be identified. The input lacks base qualities; no much larger clone sits a single base away. The data belong to a study of CD8+CD57+ T cells in acquired aplastic anemia (dated 2018 in TCRdb). Study-wide context: A mean of around 3.3 ug of DNA, ranging from roughly 0.19 to 30 ug, was extracted from sorted CD4+ and CD8+ cells. CD8+CD57+ expansion was defined as a frequency above the mean frequency observed in healthy subjects. The paper's findings and limits, for the study overall: Although roughly 29 CD8+ CDR3 sequences were shared by patients and controls, these sequences appeared highly expressed in patients and within the immunodominant clones of patients. Patients and healthy controls showed no significant difference in CD8+ Simpson's diversity (P=0.060).

Flow cytometry had shown CD8+CD57+ cell expansion in the patients selected for sequencing. Every patient had severe acquired aplastic anemia, diagnosed using the International Study of Aplastic Anemia and Agranulocytosis and Camitta criteria. No patient had received any therapy when blood was sampled. In this study, sorted CD4+ and CD8+ T cells from the blood of healthy subjects and of severe aplastic anemia patients had their TCR repertoires deep-sequenced. Patients were enrolled in the USA under clinicaltrials.gov protocols 00001620, 01623167, 00001397, 00071045, 00081523 and 00961064. Ficoll-Paque density gradient centrifugation was used to isolate peripheral blood mononuclear cells. CD4+ and CD8+ T cells were sorted by FACS or magnetic beads before DNA extraction. Taken from cysteine to phenylalanine, the CDR3 has 15 residues. Only the CDR3 region is kept as DNA, spanning 45 bases read in frame from base 1. The germline V gene (reference sequence) supplies CDR1 SGHNT and CDR2 YYREEE. The V end loses 5 bases and the J end loses 7 bases, and a stretch of 20 bases separates them.

Genomic DNA served as template for TCR beta VDJ combination and CDR3 sequence profiling. An Illumina HiSeq 2000 was used for TCR repertoire sequencing. Per the original workflow: TRBV/TRBJ rearrangement plots, CDR3 size and DJ length profiles, and Simpson's diversity index were used to assess repertoires. The most abundant DNA sequence in the deep sequencing data was defined as the immunodominant clone. CDR3 amino acid sequences were checked for sharing between subjects and were compared against published repertoires and the VDJdb database. Using fastp at Q25 and MiXCR, TCRdb reprocessed the public reads and kept productive beta chains. Every distinct CDR3 protein forms one entry, paired with its most common genes and DNA. TCRdb's processing, not the authors' own work, is the source of the V and J calls. This sample has approximately 300,000 distinct CDR3 sequences in its table, and 50% to 65% of those were observed once. The top ten constitute roughly 1.2% of the sample.

This chain is built from TRBV5-4 and TRBJ2-3; the D gene lacks a confident call. The receptor was isolated from a human donor with aplastic anemia. Sequencing used sorted CD4+, CD8+, or CD8+CD57+ T cells (not recorded which) from PBMCs. Read as DNA, the sequence is TGTGCCAGCAGTGTGGGGTACAACACAGATAATACGCAGTATTTT. Its translation reads: CASSVGYNTDNTQYF.